This T cell receptor beta chain comes out of a study of radiation and T cells in renal cell carcinoma (dated by TCRdb to 2020 to 2021). Notes on the research overall: Samples came from a clinical trial, in which primary renal cell carcinomas received 15 Gy stereotactic body radiation therapy followed by nephrectomy 4 weeks later. In total, 50 to 60 samples, comprising around 25 tumors and some 27 peripheral blood samples, were subjected to TCR beta sequencing. In the 40 to 60 samples combined, roughly 4.4 million unique CDR3 nucleotide sequences were found, encoding roughly 2.5 million unique CDR3 amino acid sequences.

Broader findings and caveats from the paper: Effects of radiation dose or scheduling on the TCR repertoire could not be addressed with the single-armed trial design. An increase in top tumor clonotypes in blood was observed from baseline to 2 weeks post-radiation, followed by contraction by 4 weeks, which was taken to suggest transient expansion of tumor-resident clones. Because pretreatment tumor biopsies were not available, the baseline intratumoral presence of clonotypes could not be determined. Tracking of blood repertoire dynamics stopped at approximately 4 weeks after treatment, with no follow-up past that point.

TCR beta libraries were generated from genomic DNA with the immunoSEQ kit, following the manufacturer's recommendations. To prepare libraries, a first multiplex PCR with proprietary primers was run, followed by a second PCR that added unique barcodes, and a bead cleanup was done after each round. Each sample batch included a kit-provided positive control reaction and a negative control reaction. The final libraries were assessed on an Agilent 4200 TapeStation D1000 ScreenTape, pooled by volume, and quantified by qPCR. Sequencing ran on an Illumina NextSeq500 with a MidOutput 150-cycle cartridge, using 156 Read1 and 15 Index1 cycles with kit custom primers. The pooled library was loaded at around 0.98 pM, with a 20% PhiX control spiked in. For the original study's pipeline: The vendor-processed data were analyzed in R, and a clonotype was defined as all T cells that share the same CDR3 nucleotide sequence. For clone abundance analyses, frequencies were normalized to the 10,000 most abundant clones in each sample. Public T cell clones, which averaged fewer than five per sample, were excluded before analysis. An abundance difference of at least 32-fold between compartments was the criterion for calling clonotypes tumor-enriched or baseline blood-enriched. A beta-binomial differential abundance model was used to identify clonotypes that were expanded or contracted between blood time points. The Baroni-Urbani and Buser coefficient was used to measure tumor-blood repertoire similarity, and groups were compared with two-tailed Wilcoxon tests in R. TCRdb holds this immuneACCESS table with in-frame rearrangements only. Some clones are missing; in checked studies, unresolved V genes explain under half, and the rest has no known cause. V and J calls and clone size are those listed in that table; D and trimming were worked out from the DNA. This sample is represented by approximately 140,000 clones; around 78% of them were singletons. The ten largest clones take up around a quarter of the sample.

In light of the paper, this sample's time point label describes: baseline pretreatment blood. This sample's treatment or condition label indicates: 15 Gy SBRT to primary tumor, nephrectomy 4 weeks later. Serial peripheral blood from radiation-treated patients was sampled at baseline, 2 weeks and 4 weeks after SBRT to track tumor-enriched clonotypes. Every patient had renal cell carcinoma of clear cell pathology. Genomic DNA for TCR sequencing was prepared using the QIAamp DNA Blood Mini Kit (Qiagen). The analyses included only samples that passed all quality control checks. Only a few counts were recorded for this clone. The antigen it binds to is not known. No base quality information exists; no much larger clone differs at one position. V is clipped by 7 bases and J by 4 bases, and the sequence between their germline boundaries is 16 bases long. CDR1 is given as SGHVS and CDR2 as FNYEAQ, both from the germline V gene. The CDR3 numbers 14 residues from cysteine through phenylalanine. Only CDR3 DNA is held: 42 bases, read in frame from base 1.

The chain was built from TRBV7-6 and TRBJ1-1; possibly the D gene is TRBD1, per 6 matching bases. The clonotype originates from a woman in her forties or fifties with renal cell carcinoma. The sample was blood, taken from a patient whose treatment included radiotherapy and nephrectomy. The bases are TGTGCCAGCATCCCCCAACAGGGAGGCACTGAAGCTTTCTTT. The resulting protein is CASIPQQGGTEAFF.